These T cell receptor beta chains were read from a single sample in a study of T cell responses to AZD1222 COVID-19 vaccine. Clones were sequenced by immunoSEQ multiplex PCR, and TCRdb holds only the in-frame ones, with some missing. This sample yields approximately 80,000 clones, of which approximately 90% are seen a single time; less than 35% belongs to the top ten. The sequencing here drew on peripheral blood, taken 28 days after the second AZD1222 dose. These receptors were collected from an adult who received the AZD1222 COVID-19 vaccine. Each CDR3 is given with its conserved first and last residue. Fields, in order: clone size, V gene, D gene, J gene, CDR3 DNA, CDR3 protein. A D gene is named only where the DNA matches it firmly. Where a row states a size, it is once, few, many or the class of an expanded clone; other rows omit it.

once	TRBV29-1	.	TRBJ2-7	TGCAGCGTACGGACTACGGAACTCGGACAGCAGTACTTC	CSVRTTELGQQYF
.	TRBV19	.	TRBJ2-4	TGTGCCAGTAGTGATGTGGGGTGGGGGGATTCAAACATTCAGTACTTC	CASSDVGWGDSNIQYF
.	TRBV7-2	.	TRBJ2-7	TGTGCCAGCAGCTTAGCGGGAGGACTCATAGCCTACGAGCAGTACTTC	CASSLAGGLIAYEQYF
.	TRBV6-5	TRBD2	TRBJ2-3	TGTGCCAGCAGTTACTCGGGGGGACTAGTAACAGATACGCAGTATTTT	CASSYSGGLVTDTQYF
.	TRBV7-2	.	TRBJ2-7	TGTGCCAGCAGCCCCGTCCCCAGTACCTACGAGCAGTACTTC	CASSPVPSTYEQYF
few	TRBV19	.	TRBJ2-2	TGTGCCAGTAGTACTTCTACAACCGGGGAGCTGTTTTTT	CASSTSTTGELFF
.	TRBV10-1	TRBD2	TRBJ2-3	TGCGCCAGCAGCCTGCTAGCGGGAGGAGATACGCAGTATTTT	CASSLLAGGDTQYF
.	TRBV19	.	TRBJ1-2	TGTGCCAGTAGTATCGCCGGGCCCCCAGATGGCTACACCTTC	CASSIAGPPDGYTF
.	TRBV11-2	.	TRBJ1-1	TGTGCCAGCAGCAGGTTGAACACTGAAGCTTTCTTT	CASSRLNTEAFF
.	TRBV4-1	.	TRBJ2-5	TGCGCCAGCAGCCGAGGGATTAGCGCGCCGGCGGAGACCCAGTACTTC	CASSRGISAPAETQYF
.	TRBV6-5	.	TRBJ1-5	TGTGCCAGCAGCGGGACGGTCAATCAGCCCCAGCATTTT	CASSGTVNQPQHF
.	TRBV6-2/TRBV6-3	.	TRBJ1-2	TGTGCCAGCAGTTCCTTTAACTATGGCTACACCTTC	CASSSFNYGYTF
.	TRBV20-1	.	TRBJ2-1	TGCAGTGCTAGTGAGGTTCTTGGGGGCAATGAGCAGTTCTTC	CSASEVLGGNEQFF
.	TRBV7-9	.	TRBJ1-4	TGTGCCAGCAGCTTTTGGGACCGCCAGGACTCTAATGAAAAACTGTTTTTT	CASSFWDRQDSNEKLFF
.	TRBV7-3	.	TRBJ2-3	TGTGCCAGCAGCTTAAGCTACACAGATACGCAGTATTTT	CASSLSYTDTQYF
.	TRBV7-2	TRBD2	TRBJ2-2	TGTGCCAGCAGCCTCCGGACTAGCGGCGCCGGGGAGCTGTTTTTT	CASSLRTSGAGELFF
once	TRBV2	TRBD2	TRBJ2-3	TGTGCCGGGAGCAGGGGCGGGAGGGCAGATACGCAGTATTTT	CAGSRGGRADTQYF
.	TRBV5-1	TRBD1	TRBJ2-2	TGCGCCAGCAGCTTGGGACAGGGGGGCACCGGGGAGCTGTTTTTT	CASSLGQGGTGELFF
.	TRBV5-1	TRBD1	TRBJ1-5	TGCGCCAGCAGCCTGGGGACAGGGGGTTTGCCCCAGCATTTT	CASSLGTGGLPQHF
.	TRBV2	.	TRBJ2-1	TGTGCCAGCCATGGGGCCAACAATGAGCAGTTCTTC	CASHGANNEQFF
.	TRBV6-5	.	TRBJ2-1	TGTGCCAGCAGTAGGGGGGACGGGTTTAATGAGCAGTTCTTC	CASSRGDGFNEQFF
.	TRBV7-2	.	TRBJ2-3	TGTGCCAGCAGCTTAGGCTCCCGCCCCGATACGCAGTATTTT	CASSLGSRPDTQYF
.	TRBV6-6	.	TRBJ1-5	TGTGCCAGCAGTTCAGGGGATCAGCCCCAGCATTTT	CASSSGDQPQHF
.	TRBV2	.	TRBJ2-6	TGTGCCAGCAGCCTCCAGGACCCTGGGGCCAACGTCCTGACTTTC	CASSLQDPGANVLTF
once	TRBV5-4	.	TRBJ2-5	TGTGCCAGCAGCTCCGCGTCCGACAGGTGGAAGCAGTACTTC	CASSSASDRWKQYF
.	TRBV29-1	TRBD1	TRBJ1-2	TGCAGCGTTGAACCCTACAACCCAGGGGGGGGAAACGGCTACACCTTC	CSVEPYNPGGGNGYTF
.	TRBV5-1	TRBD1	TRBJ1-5	TGCGCCAGCAGTCTGGAGGGGGCCATCAATCAGCCCCAGCATTTT	CASSLEGAINQPQHF
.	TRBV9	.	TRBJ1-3	TGTGCCAGCAGCGAGTACGCGGACTCTGGAAACACCATATATTTT	CASSEYADSGNTIYF
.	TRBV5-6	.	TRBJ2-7	TGTGCCAGCAGCTTGGGAGGCGGCGAGCAGTACTTC	CASSLGGGEQYF
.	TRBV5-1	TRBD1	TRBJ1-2	TGCGCCAGCAGCTTGGAACCCGGACAGGGGGATGATAGCTACACCTTC	CASSLEPGQGDDSYTF
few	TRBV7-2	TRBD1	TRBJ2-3	TGTGCCAGCAGCCCAGCAGGGGGCATCGCAGATACGCAGTATTTT	CASSPAGGIADTQYF
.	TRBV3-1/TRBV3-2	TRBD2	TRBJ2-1	TGTGCCAGCAGCCTGGGACTAGCGGGAGAGGACTATGAGCAGTTCTTC	CASSLGLAGEDYEQFF
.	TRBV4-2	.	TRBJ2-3	TGTGCCAGCAGCCAAAGGGACTTCTCCACAGATACGCAGTATTTT	CASSQRDFSTDTQYF
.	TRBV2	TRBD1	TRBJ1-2	TGTGCCAGCAGGGGGGACAGGGGGAATCTTAACTATGGCTACACCTTC	CASRGDRGNLNYGYTF
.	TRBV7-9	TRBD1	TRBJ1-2	TGTGCCAGCAGCTCCCGGGACAGACGATCCTATGGCTACACCTTC	CASSSRDRRSYGYTF
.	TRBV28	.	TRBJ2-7	TGTGCCAGCAGTTTCGGGCAAGCTTACGAGCAGTACTTC	CASSFGQAYEQYF
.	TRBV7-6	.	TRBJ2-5	TGTGCCAGCAGCTTTTCAGGAGGTGGGACCCAGTACTTC	CASSFSGGGTQYF
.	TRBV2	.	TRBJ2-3	TGTGCCAGCAGTGAAGTGAGGGATACGCAGTATTTT	CASSEVRDTQYF
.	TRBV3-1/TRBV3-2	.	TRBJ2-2	TGTGCCAGCAGCCAAGGACCCGGGGAGCTGTTTTTT	CASSQGPGELFF
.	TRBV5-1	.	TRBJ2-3	TGCGCCAGCAGCCCCATTCAGATCACAGATACGCAGTATTTT	CASSPIQITDTQYF
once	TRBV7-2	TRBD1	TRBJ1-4	TGTGCCAGCAGCTTACAACCGACAGGGGGCGTGGATGAAAAACTGTTTTTT	CASSLQPTGGVDEKLFF
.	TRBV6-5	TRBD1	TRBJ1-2	TGTGCCAGCGGGACAGGGGGCGGCTATGGCTACACCTTC	CASGTGGGYGYTF
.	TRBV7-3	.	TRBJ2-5	TGTGCCAGCAGCTTACCAGGGACAGAGACCCAGTACTTC	CASSLPGTETQYF